These T cell receptor beta chains were read from a single sample in a study of post-analysis software for immune sequencing data. TCRdb redid the calling of the PCR reads with MiXCR, one entry per CDR3 protein. The sample includes some 700,000 distinct CDR3 sequences, over 45% seen only once; the top ten take around 11%. Source material: blood. The receptors were gathered from a girl between 2 and 10 years old with multiple sclerosis. CDR3s include the opening cysteine and the closing phenylalanine or tryptophan. The D gene is left open where the match is weak. Rows may omit the clone size; those that give it use once, few, many or a size class.

j_gene: TRBJ2-1
d_gene: -
v_gene: TRBV29-1
abundance: few
CDR3nt: TGCAGCGTTGAAAGGAGGGGGCTCTACAATGAGCAGTTCTTC
CDR3aa: CSVERRGLYNEQFF

j_gene: TRBJ2-3
d_gene: -
v_gene: TRBV5-1
abundance: -
CDR3nt: TGCGCCAGCAGCTTGGGCGGGACAGAGAGAGATACGCAGTATTTT
CDR3aa: CASSLGGTERDTQYF

j_gene: TRBJ1-2
d_gene: -
v_gene: TRBV20-1
abundance: -
CDR3nt: TGCAGTGCTAGCGGATCGTCCGGTTATGGCTACACCTTC
CDR3aa: CSASGSSGYGYTF

j_gene: TRBJ2-3
d_gene: TRBD2
v_gene: TRBV10-2
abundance: -
CDR3nt: TGCGCCAGCAGTGACCTAGCGGGAGGGCCCCCAGATACGCAGTATTTT
CDR3aa: CASSDLAGGPPDTQYF

j_gene: TRBJ1-2
d_gene: -
v_gene: TRBV6-1
abundance: -
CDR3nt: TGTGCCAGCAGTGACCTCGGCTTCCTGCGTGGCTACACCTTC
CDR3aa: CASSDLGFLRGYTF

j_gene: TRBJ2-7
d_gene: TRBD2
v_gene: TRBV11-1
abundance: -
CDR3nt: TGTGCCAGCAGCTTATTATGGCCTAGCGGGAGTCTTCAGTACTTC
CDR3aa: CASSLLWPSGSLQYF

j_gene: TRBJ2-7
d_gene: TRBD2
v_gene: TRBV12-3/TRBV12-4
abundance: -
CDR3nt: TGTGCCACCGGGGGGCCTAGCGGGATTAGAAGCGAGCAGTACTTC
CDR3aa: CATGGPSGIRSEQYF

j_gene: TRBJ2-1
d_gene: TRBD2
v_gene: TRBV5-6
abundance: few
CDR3nt: TGTGCCAGCAGCCCTGCGGGGAGGGCTGACAATGAGCAGTTCTTC
CDR3aa: CASSPAGRADNEQFF

j_gene: TRBJ1-2
d_gene: -
v_gene: TRBV4-1
abundance: -
CDR3nt: TGCGCCAGCAGCCCTTCCTGGCAATTAAACTATGGCTACACCTTC
CDR3aa: CASSPSWQLNYGYTF

j_gene: TRBJ2-1
d_gene: TRBD1
v_gene: TRBV7-2
abundance: few
CDR3nt: TGTGCCAGCAGCTTAGGGTCAGGGGGCAGCTCCTACAATGAGCAGTTCTTC
CDR3aa: CASSLGSGGSSYNEQFF

j_gene: TRBJ2-1
d_gene: TRBD2
v_gene: TRBV24-1
abundance: -
CDR3nt: TGTGCCACCAGTGATCCTGGGACTAGCGGCGAGCAGTTCTTC
CDR3aa: CATSDPGTSGEQFF

j_gene: TRBJ2-6
d_gene: -
v_gene: TRBV27
abundance: -
CDR3nt: TGTGCCATAGGGGCTACTGGGGCCAACGTCCTGACTTTC
CDR3aa: CAIGATGANVLTF

j_gene: TRBJ2-1
d_gene: TRBD2
v_gene: TRBV6-6
abundance: -
CDR3nt: TGTGCCAGCAGTTACGGTCTAGCGGGGGATCACAATGAGCAGTTCTTC
CDR3aa: CASSYGLAGDHNEQFF

j_gene: TRBJ2-1
d_gene: TRBD1
v_gene: TRBV7-2
abundance: few
CDR3nt: TGTGCCAGCAGCTGGGCCGGGACAGGGGGCATTGAGCAGTTCTTC
CDR3aa: CASSWAGTGGIEQFF

j_gene: TRBJ2-3
d_gene: -
v_gene: TRBV15
abundance: few
CDR3nt: TGTGCCACGAACATTAACAGGATGAGCACAGATACGCAGTATTTT
CDR3aa: CATNINRMSTDTQYF

j_gene: TRBJ2-1
d_gene: TRBD1
v_gene: TRBV7-8
abundance: -
CDR3nt: TGTGCCAGCAGCTTAGAGTGGGGCACAGGGGGATACAATGAGCAGTTCTTC
CDR3aa: CASSLEWGTGGYNEQFF